The 25 T cell receptor beta chains listed next were all sequenced from one sample in a study of blood T cells in healthy people across ages. Next came a second PCR, run for about 7 to 12 cycles, which used a sample-barcoded 5' primer along with a J-beta primer mix. TCRdb passed the 5' RACE reads through MiXCR, listing each CDR3 protein once. This table holds approximately 1.5 million distinct CDR3 sequences, roughly 43% found once. Input material: blood. The receptors originated from a woman under 30 in good health.

J is TRBJ2-7 and V is TRBV29-1, with TRBD1 matching 9 bases. The V segment lost 4 bases and the J segment 2 bases; nucleotides outside the gene matches: 27. The CDR3 has 21 amino acids. The germline CDR1 and CDR2 sequences are SQVTM and ANQGSEA. In DNA form, the CDR3 reads TGCAGCGTTGTAAGCCGCGCCTCCCCTACTCCGACTGGGACAGGGCCCTACGAGCAGTACTTC. Its translation: CSVVSRASPTPTGTGPYEQYF.

The chain recombines TRBV4-3 with TRBJ2-1; 10 bases are shared with TRBD1. The ends lost 3 bases at V and 3 bases at J; junction bases unmatched: 2. This CDR3 is 15 amino acids long. Germline CDR1 reads LGHNA; CDR2 reads YSLEER. The CDR3 region has the DNA TGCGCCAGCAGCCAGACAGGGGGCCTCTACAATGAGCAGTTCTTC. Its translation is CASSQTGGLYNEQFF.

The gene calls are TRBV20-1 and TRBJ1-1; 7 nucleotides line up with TRBD1. The CDR3 consists of 12 residues. Looked up from germline, CDR1 is DFQATT and CDR2 is SNEGSKA (reference sequence). J gave up 8 bases and V 0 bases, and 3 bases lay outside the gene matches. The CDR3 DNA sequence: TGCAGTGCTAGAGATAAGGGACAGGAAGCTTTCTTT. Protein sequence: CSARDKGQEAFF.

The V gene is TRBV5-1, the J gene TRBJ2-3; D ambiguous. The CDR3 has 15 residues. V lost 0 bases and J lost 6, with 14 bases in between. Germline CDR1 reads SGHRS; CDR2 reads YFSETQ. Written as DNA, the CDR3 is TGCGCCAGCAGCTTGGGAGGTGCGGTAGGGGATACGCAGTATTTT. Amino acid sequence: CASSLGGAVGDTQYF.

There are a few counts of this clonotype. The chain links TRBV5-1 to TRBJ1-1; TRBD1 aligns across 10 bases. The germline V gene encodes CDR1 SGHRS and CDR2 YFSETQ. The J segment lost 5 bases and the V segment lost 3 bases, leaving 7 bases of the junction unmatched. There are 15 residues in the CDR3. CDR3 bases: TGCGCCAGCAGCTACAGGACAGGGGGGAGGACTGAAGCTTTCTTT. It codes for CASSYRTGGRTEAFF.

This clonotype appeared a few times. The chain joins TRBV12-3 or TRBV12-4 to TRBJ2-5, with 9 bases lining up with TRBD2. The tail of the sequence fits TRBJ2-7 better, so the J call may be wrong. The CDR3 extends over 15 amino acids. In DNA form, the CDR3 reads TGTGCCAGCAGTCCACGACTAGCGGATTACTACGAGCAGTACTTC. This sequence encodes CASSPRLADYYEQYF.

The V and J genes are TRBV2 and TRBJ2-4; D may be TRBD2 (6 bases). Judging by the DNA end, TRBJ2-7 fits better; the J call may be wrong. Germline V CDR1 and CDR2: SNHLY, FYNNEI. CDR3 length equals 12 residues. The CDR3 DNA reads TGTGCCAGCTACGGGAGCGTCTACGAGCAGTACTTC. It translates to CASYGSVYEQYF.

The gene calls are TRBV2 and TRBJ2-7; D remains ambiguous. Trimming removed 11 bases at V and 2 bases at J, with 13 bases between. Germline-derived CDR1 and CDR2 are SNHLY and FYNNEI. The CDR3 extends over 12 amino acids. The CDR3 is CAGSHGTYEQYF. The CDR3 DNA reads as TGTGCCGGATCTCACGGAACCTACGAGCAGTACTTC. Drawing the rest from reference TRBV2 and TRBJ2-7, the complete variable domain is EPEVTQTPSHQVTQMGQEVILRCVPISNHLYFYWYRQILGQKVEFLVSFYNNEISEKSEIFDDQFSVERPDGSNFTLKIRSTKLEDSAMYFCAGSHGTYEQYFGPGTRLTVT.

This clonotype came up a few times. The chain recombines TRBV20-1 with TRBJ1-2; 7 bases agree with TRBD1. CDR1 is DFQATT and CDR2 is SNEGSKA in the germline V gene (reference sequence). This CDR3 contains 13 residues. V lost 6 bases to trimming and J lost 6 bases; unmatched junction nucleotides: 10. DNA of the CDR3: TGCAGTGCCATGGTTGTTGACAGGGATGGCTACACCTTC. It is translated as CSAMVVDRDGYTF.

The chain uses TRBV20-1 and TRBJ2-7; 7 nucleotides line up with TRBD1. Trimming cost V 5 bases and J 3 bases; bases outside gene matches: 4. This CDR3 comprises 12 residues. Germline V gene data show CDR1 as DFQATT and CDR2 as SNEGSKA (reference sequence). CDR3 loop: CSAGGQNYEQYF. The CDR3 DNA is TGCAGTGCTGGGGGACAGAACTACGAGCAGTACTTC.

V usage is TRBV7-6 and J usage is TRBJ2-5; no clear D gene. This CDR3 has 14 residues. Per germline, CDR1 SGHVS and CDR2 FNYEAQ. The V end was cut by 1 base, the J end by 0 bases, with 6 bases between. The DNA of the CDR3 is TGTGCCAGCAGCTTAGAGCTGTACCAAGAGACCCAGTACTTC. It translates to CASSLELYQETQYF.

This chain uses TRBV4-3 with TRBJ2-1, with a weak D call TRBD2 (5 bases). Trimming removed 1 base at V and 0 bases at J, with 16 bases between. The length of the CDR3 is 18 residues. Germline V lookup: CDR1 LGHNA, CDR2 YSLEER. The CDR3 nucleotides are TGCGCCAGCAGCCAAGGGGAGAGTGCCGTTAGCTCCTACAATGAGCAGTTCTTC. Translated: CASSQGESAVSSYNEQFF.

The V gene is TRBV3-1, the J gene TRBJ2-2, with TRBD2 matching 15 bases. CDR3 length: 18 amino acids. Germline V gene lookup returns CDR1 LGHDT and CDR2 YNNKEL (reference sequence). The ends lost 4 bases at V and 4 bases at J; junction bases unmatched: 7. CDR3 DNA: TGTGCCAGCAGCCCGGGACTAGCGGGAGGAGGGGTCACCGGGGAGCTGTTTTTT. Encoded protein: CASSPGLAGGGVTGELFF. Using reference TRBV3-1 and TRBJ2-2 for the parts outside the CDR3, the full variable domain is DTAVSQTPKYLVTQMGNDKSIKCEQNLGHDTMYWYKQDSKKFLKIMFSYNNKELIINETVPNRFSPKSPDKAHLNLHINSLELGDSAVYFCASSPGLAGGGVTGELFFGEGSRLTVL.

The CDR3: CAVQRENTDTQYF. DNA for the CDR3: TGTGCCGTCCAAAGGGAGAACACAGATACGCAGTATTTT. The chain employs TRBV7-2 and TRBJ2-3; tentative D call: TRBD2 (5 bases). The germline V and J ends were trimmed by 11 bases and 2 bases, with 14 bases remaining between them. There are 13 residues in the CDR3. The germline CDR1 and CDR2 sequences are SGHTA and FQGNSA.

The sample holds one count of this clonotype. The chain couples TRBV2 to TRBJ2-1, with a weak D call TRBD1 (6 bases). The CDR3 runs to 13 residues. Germline V lookup: CDR1 SNHLY, CDR2 FYNNEI. Trimming pared 6 bases from V and 3 bases from J, leaving 9 bases between. CDR3 in amino acids: CASRGDNYNEQFF. The CDR3 nucleotides read TGTGCCAGCAGGGGGGACAACTACAATGAGCAGTTCTTC.

This clonotype was counted only a few times. This rearrangement joins TRBV27 to TRBJ2-3; D perhaps matches TRBD2 (6 bases). CDR1 is MNHEY and CDR2 is SMNVEV in the germline V gene (reference sequence). This CDR3 is built from 15 residues. The ends were cut back, 1 base at V and 2 bases at J, with 10 bases in the middle. CDR3 region: CASSLWDFPTDTQYF. In DNA form, the CDR3 reads TGTGCCAGCAGTTTATGGGACTTTCCCACAGATACGCAGTATTTT.

This clonotype was seen just once. The CDR3 reads CASSTQGEVATQYF. The CDR3 DNA is TGTGCCAGCAGCACTCAGGGTGAGGTAGCTACGCAGTATTTT. The V gene is TRBV7-2, the J gene TRBJ2-3, with D tentatively TRBD1 (5 bases). The CDR3 extends over 14 amino acids. Trimming removed 5 bases from V and 8 bases from J, with 17 bases in between. CDR1 SGHTA and CDR2 FQGNSA come from the germline V gene.

CDR3 region: CASSLGTSDEQFF. As DNA, the CDR3 is TGTGCCAGCAGTTTAGGCACTAGCGATGAGCAGTTCTTC. V and J are TRBV12-3 or TRBV12-4 and TRBJ2-1, with 7 bases matching TRBD2. The CDR3 is made up of 13 amino acids. V was clipped by 1 base and J by 8 bases; unmatched bases: 2.

The chain is built from TRBV10-2 and TRBJ2-1; TRBD2 agrees at 9 bases. From germline, CDR1 is WSHSY and CDR2 SAAADI. This CDR3 is built from 15 residues. J lost 5 bases, V lost 2 bases, and 4 bases had no gene match. CDR3 amino acids: CASSEIPSGNNEQFF. Here the CDR3 DNA reads TGCGCCAGCAGTGAGATCCCTAGCGGGAACAATGAGCAGTTCTTC.

This clonotype has a handful of counts. This chain joins TRBV21-1 and TRBJ1-5; the table's TRBD1 call for D was not verified on the DNA. TRBV21-1 is flagged as a pseudogene. The CDR3 runs 18 residues. The CDR3 nucleotides read TGTGCCAGCAGCAAAGACGTCAGGGGAGTCTATAGCAATCAGCCCCAGCATTTT. It specifies CASSKDVRGVYSNQPQHF.

V usage is TRBV6-2 or TRBV6-3 and J usage is TRBJ2-1; TRBD1 might be the D (5 bases). The germline gives CDR1 MNHEY, CDR2 SVGEGT. The germline V and J ends were trimmed by 2 bases and 8 bases, with 13 bases remaining between them. CDR3 length: 14 residues. The CDR3 DNA sequence: TGTGCCAGCAGTTACAATGGCAGGGTCCATGAGCAGTTCTTC. Translation gives CASSYNGRVHEQFF.

A few counts support this clonotype. J is TRBJ2-1 and V is TRBV24-1; 8 bases agree with TRBD1. The germline V gene encodes CDR1 KGHDR and CDR2 SFDVKD. V shed 6 bases, J shed 9 bases, and the junction held 12 bases outside the gene matches. The CDR3 is 15 amino acids. CDR3 nucleotides: TGTGCCACCAGTAAAAGAGGGGGACAGGAAGCTGAGCAGTTCTTC. Translated: CATSKRGGQEAEQFF.

This clonotype was detected a few times. The gene calls are TRBV7-2 and TRBJ2-1, with 7 bases matching TRBD2. This CDR3 region has 13 residues. V lost 7 bases and J lost 6; bases outside the gene matches: 6. Germline V gene data show CDR1 as SGHTA and CDR2 as FQGNSA. The CDR3 DNA reads as TGTGCCAGCACAGTCCCTAGCGGCAATGAGCAGTTCTTC. Its translation: CASTVPSGNEQFF.

The chain is built from TRBV2 and TRBJ2-1; D unclear. The DNA matches TRBJ2-7 better at its end, which makes the J call doubtful. CDR3 length equals 15 residues. Germline values: CDR1 SNHLY, CDR2 FYNNEI. As DNA, the CDR3 is TGTGCCAGCAGTCGACTCCCAAGCTCCTACAATGAGCAGTACTTC. It codes for CASSRLPSSYNEQYF.

Points on this clonotype: A junction end diverges from the germline sequence, so it may reflect a read error. The J gene is TRBJ2-7, the V gene TRBV5-1; 9 nucleotides align to TRBD2. Germline V gene data show CDR1 as SGHRS and CDR2 as YFSETQ. The CDR3 length is 16 residues. The CDR3 region is CASSFPLLAGSSEQYF. The CDR3 nucleotides read TGCGCCAGCAGCTTTCCCCTCCTAGCGGGATCCTCCGAGCAGTACTTC.